This T cell receptor beta chain was retrieved from a study of T-cell memory formation after mild COVID-19. Study in general: Largely, TCR clusters stayed within a single donor.

Findings and limits, study-wide: Clones that shrank (day 15 to 85) were balanced CD4/CD8, whereas later expanders leaned CD4+.

TCRdb analysed the 5' RACE reads with MiXCR anew, one entry per CDR3 protein. The sample includes 240,000 or so distinct CDR3 sequences, 8% to 10% of them seen just once. Details on this clonotype: The antigen remains unidentified.

The TCR originated in a man younger than 30 who had mild COVID-19 (a few samples of this study predate the infection). Cell type and time point are not known. Sample: PBMCs or a T cell subset sorted from them (not recorded which).

The chain's CDR3 is CASSEEGGGVDTQYF. CDR3 coding DNA: TGTGCCAGCAGTGAAGAAGGGGGCGGGGTAGATACGCAGTATTTT. The V gene is TRBV6-1, the J gene TRBJ2-3, with D possibly matching TRBD1 (7 bases). The CDR3 spans 15 residues. Looked up from germline, CDR1 is MNHNS and CDR2 is SASEGT. V was pared by 1 base and J by 5 bases, with 13 bases between.